Reported below is one T cell receptor beta chain. Its specificity is unknown. The data derive from a study of PD-L1 blockade in urothelial cancer. The study's findings and limits: Durable-benefit patients had greater expansion of tumor-associated blood clones at 3 weeks.

CDR3 length: 14 residues. The J segment lost 3 bases and the V segment lost 3 bases, leaving 4 bases of the junction unmatched. CDR1 SGHTA and CDR2 FQGNSA come from the germline V gene. As to time point: pretreatment peripheral blood. Metastatic or locally advanced urothelial carcinoma was present in the patients. Synthetic spike-ins, TCR analog templates, were added into each PCR. Generated by immunoSEQ multiplex PCR, the TCRdb table keeps only in-frame clones and is missing some. The table lists 49,000 or so clones, around 84% of them singletons. The TCR was taken from a man in his 60s with urothelial cancer. Sequenced material: PBMCs, taken around atezolizumab (anti-PD-L1) treatment. The chain couples TRBV7-2 to TRBJ2-7, with 8 bases aligning to TRBD1. The CDR3 is CASSFKTGGYEQYF. The DNA for the CDR3 is TGTGCCAGCAGCTTCAAAACAGGGGGCTACGAGCAGTACTTC.